Shown below are 27 T cell receptor beta chains from a single sample sequenced in a study of control samples from healthy donors and cancer patients. Sequenced by immunoSEQ multiplex PCR; TCRdb stores in-frame clones only, minus some. The sample yields 90,000 to 100,000 clones, around 80% seen once. Sequenced: blood. The receptors here all came from a woman aged 25 to 45 in good health.

The chain uses TRBV30 and TRBJ1-2; D is possibly TRBD1 (5 bases). With 8 bases removed from V and 2 bases from J, the gap between germline ends came to 18 bases. The germline V gene has CDR1 GTSNPN and CDR2 SVGIG (reference sequence). The CDR3 spans 14 residues. Here the CDR3 reads CAVSGTPPNYGYTF. DNA of the CDR3: TGTGCCGTTTCCGGGACTCCCCCCAACTATGGCTACACCTTC.

V usage is TRBV12-5 and J usage is TRBJ2-5; possibly TRBD2 for D (6 bases). Germline CDR1 LGHNT, CDR2 FRNRAP. Trimming removed 0 bases from V and 5 bases from J, with 19 bases in between. The CDR3 runs to 17 residues. The chain's CDR3 is CASGLVQFGGVPETQYF. As DNA, the CDR3 is TGTGCTAGTGGTTTGGTACAGTTTGGCGGGGTCCCTGAGACCCAGTACTTC. Full variable domain (rest looked up from reference TRBV12-5 and TRBJ2-5): DARVTQTPRHKVTEMGQEVTMRCQPILGHNTVFWYRQTMMQGLELLAYFRNRAPLDDSGMPKDRFSAEMPDATLATLKIQPSEPRDSAVYFCASGLVQFGGVPETQYFGPGTRLLVL.

The V gene is TRBV2, the J gene TRBJ1-1; D is ambiguous. The V and J ends lost 3 bases and 5 bases respectively, with 10 bases between them. Germline V gene data show CDR1 as SNHLY and CDR2 as FYNNEI. The CDR3 totals 13 residues. For the CDR3, the DNA is TGTGCCAGCAGTGACAGGACGAAAACTGAAGCTTTCTTT. Its translation: CASSDRTKTEAFF.

The J gene is TRBJ1-1, the V gene TRBV15; 9 nucleotides align to TRBD1. The CDR3 totals 16 residues. V was clipped by 5 bases and J by 4 bases; unmatched bases: 11. CDR1 LNHNV and CDR2 YYDKDF come from the germline V gene (reference sequence). The CDR3 coding sequence is TGTGCCACCAGCCTACCAGGCGGACAGGGGACCACTGAAGCTTTCTTT. As protein: CATSLPGGQGTTEAFF.

This sequence joins TRBV12-5 and TRBJ2-6, with a tentative D call TRBD1 (6 bases). Deletions cut 0 bases from V and 4 bases from J, with 16 bases between. The CDR3 has 18 amino acids. Germline V gene data show CDR1 as LGHNT and CDR2 as FRNRAP. CDR3 sequence: CASGLVVSDRLGANVLTF. CDR3 bases: TGTGCTAGTGGTTTGGTGGTATCGGACAGACTAGGGGCCAACGTCCTGACTTTC.

This sequence joins TRBV30 and TRBJ2-3; 8 nucleotides match TRBD2. Germline values: CDR1 GTSNPN, CDR2 SVGIG (reference sequence). Germline trimming cut 2 bases from V and 0 bases from J; bases unmatched to any gene: 4. The CDR3 has 15 amino acids. The CDR3 nucleotides are TGTGCCTGGAGTCGGCGGGGGGCTAGCACAGATACGCAGTATTTT. It yields the protein CAWSRRGASTDTQYF.

The J gene is TRBJ1-2, the V gene TRBV7-8, with a weak D call TRBD1 (5 bases). Germline assignment: CDR1 SGHVS and CDR2 FQNEAQ. Trimming shortened V by 1 base and J by 8 bases, and 11 bases separated the two germline ends. The CDR3 covers 13 residues. The CDR3 nucleotides are TGTGCCAGCAGCTTAGGGGGGTCACAAGGCTACACCTTC. Its protein is CASSLGGSQGYTF. The variable domain in full, completed from reference TRBV7-8 and TRBJ1-2, reads GAGVSQSPRYKVAKRGQDVALRCDPISGHVSLFWYQQALGQGPEFLTYFQNEAQLDKSGLPSDRFFAERPEGSVSTLKIQRTQQEDSAVYLCASSLGGSQGYTFGSGTRLTVV.

V is TRBV19 and J is TRBJ1-1, with 8 bases that match TRBD1. The V gene's germline CDR1 is LNHDA and CDR2 SQIVND (reference sequence). This CDR3 is 15 amino acids long. With 3 bases clipped from V and 6 bases from J, the junction kept 9 bases outside the gene matches. The CDR3 loop reads CASSMRTGSSSEAFF. For the CDR3, the DNA is TGTGCCAGTAGTATGAGGACAGGGAGTTCCTCTGAAGCTTTCTTT.

The V gene is TRBV6-5, the J gene TRBJ1-2; D gene ambiguous. Trimming took 6 bases from V and 0 from J, leaving 11 bases between them. The germline gives CDR1 MNHEY, CDR2 SVGAGI. This CDR3 has 14 residues. The CDR3: CASSLAAPNYGYTF. The CDR3 DNA reads as TGTGCCAGCAGCCTCGCGGCGCCTAACTATGGCTACACCTTC.

This clone was counted between two and nine times. The chain employs TRBV7-7 and TRBJ1-2, with 8 bases matching TRBD1. After removal of 1 base from V and 8 bases from J, the junction contained 15 bases not matched to a gene. CDR1 and CDR2 (germline): SSHAT, FNYEAQ (reference sequence). This CDR3 spans 17 amino acids. The CDR3 DNA follows: TGTGCCAGCAGCTTAGAGTTGGTGACAGGGGATCTATGGGGCTACACCTTC. It encodes CASSLELVTGDLWGYTF.

The chain uses TRBV6-5 and TRBJ1-1; 7 bases match TRBD1. The CDR3 runs to 15 residues. CDR1 is MNHEY and CDR2 is SVGAGI in the germline V gene. Trimming removed 5 bases from V and 5 bases from J; junction bases left unmatched: 11. In nucleotides, the CDR3 is TGTGCCAGCAGTCCCCGACAGGGCCAGGGGACTGAAGCTTTCTTT. Translating it yields CASSPRQGQGTEAFF.

This chain joins TRBV18 and TRBJ1-4, with 11 bases fitting TRBD1. V was clipped by 5 bases and J by 5 bases; unmatched bases: 4. This CDR3 has 15 amino acids. Germline V lookup: CDR1 KGHSH, CDR2 LQKENI. The CDR3 region is CASSEDRGLNEKLFF. DNA for the CDR3: TGTGCCAGCTCAGAGGACAGGGGGCTGAATGAAAAACTGTTTTTT.

The chain couples TRBV5-6 to TRBJ1-5, with TRBD1 matching over 7 bases. The junction had 3 bases not matched to a gene; V was cut back by 2 bases and J by 4 bases. The germline gives CDR1 SGHDT, CDR2 YYEEEE. The CDR3 has 14 residues. The CDR3 DNA reads as TGTGCCAGCAGCTTAGGACAGGCTAATCAGCCCCAGCATTTT. This gives the protein CASSLGQANQPQHF.

The chain couples TRBV27 to TRBJ2-1; TRBD1 is a possible D gene (6 bases). Trimming cost V 10 bases and J 0 bases, with 16 bases left between them. The CDR3 extends over 15 amino acids. Looked up from germline, CDR1 is MNHEY and CDR2 is SMNVEV (reference sequence). The CDR3 DNA follows: TGTGCCATCGAGACCCAGGGGAGCTCCTACAATGAGCAGTTCTTC. This gives the protein CAIETQGSSYNEQFF.

This chain uses TRBV7-9 with TRBJ1-6, with D hard to call. This CDR3 region has 13 residues. Trimming cost V 3 bases and J 7 bases, with 7 bases left between them. Germline assignment: CDR1 SEHNR and CDR2 FQNEAQ (reference sequence). CDR3 amino acids: CASSFPGNSPLHF. The CDR3 nucleotides read TGTGCCAGCAGCTTCCCAGGAAATTCACCCCTCCACTTT.

This rearrangement joins TRBV6-5 to TRBJ1-5, with a possible D match to TRBD1 (5 bases). Germline V gene lookup returns CDR1 MNHEY and CDR2 SVGAGI. The CDR3 is made up of 15 amino acids. V lost 8 bases and J 9 bases, leaving 23 bases between the germline ends. The CDR3 DNA is TGTGCCAGCTCCCCCGGGGCCAGCGGTGAACGGCCCCAGCATTTT. As protein: CASSPGASGERPQHF.

This clone showed up just a few times. CDR3 amino acids: CASSPVGALVSAFF. Here the CDR3 DNA reads TGTGCCAGCAGCCCGGTAGGGGCACTTGTTTCGGCTTTCTTT. The chain has TRBV11-2 and TRBJ1-1, with TRBD1 as a possible D gene (5 bases). The length of the CDR3 is 14 residues. V lost 5 bases to trimming and J lost 11 bases, with 21 bases between them. Germline CDR1 and CDR2: SGHAT and FQNNGV.

The chain joins TRBV6-5 to TRBJ2-7; D might be TRBD1 (6 bases). V was pared by 2 bases and J by 2 bases, with 10 bases between. The CDR3 is 14 residues long. Germline CDR1 is MNHEY and CDR2 is SVGAGI. This CDR3 reads CASSYGSGAYEQYF. The DNA for the CDR3 is TGTGCCAGCAGTTACGGATCAGGGGCCTACGAGCAGTACTTC.

J is TRBJ2-7 and V is TRBV11-2; possibly TRBD2 for D (5 bases). V lost 5 bases and J 0 bases, leaving 14 bases between the germline ends. This CDR3 is 15 amino acids long. Germline V gives CDR1 SGHAT, CDR2 FQNNGV. CDR3 in DNA: TGTGCCAGCAGCCTTGGACTGTCCAGCTCCTACGAGCAGTACTTC. This encodes CASSLGLSSSYEQYF.

This clone has just a few counts. The V gene is TRBV19, the J gene TRBJ1-5; D is ambiguous. This CDR3 region has 14 residues. CDR1 LNHDA and CDR2 SQIVND come from the germline V gene (reference sequence). V shed 7 bases and J shed 6 bases, with 16 bases lying between them. CDR3 region: CASTQSLGPQPQHF. Written as DNA, the CDR3 is TGTGCCAGTACTCAATCTTTAGGGCCTCAGCCCCAGCATTTT.

The V call is TRBV19, the J call TRBJ1-3; D is unresolved. The V end lost 4 bases, the J end lost 0 bases, and 7 bases lay between the germline ends. CDR3 size: 14 residues. The germline V gene encodes CDR1 LNHDA and CDR2 SQIVND (reference sequence). CDR3 DNA: TGTGCCAGTAGTACGTCGGTCTCTGGAAACACCATATATTTT. Protein: CASSTSVSGNTIYF. Variable domain in full (rest from reference TRBV19 and TRBJ1-3): DGGITQSPKYLFRKEGQNVTLSCEQNLNHDAMYWYRQDPGQGLRLIYYSQIVNDFQKGDIAEGYSVSREKKESFPLTVTSAQKNPTAFYLCASSTSVSGNTIYFGEGSWLTVV.

J is TRBJ1-5 and V is TRBV6-5, with a possible D match to TRBD1 (5 bases). This CDR3 has 15 residues. With 8 bases removed from V and 3 bases from J, the gap between germline ends came to 17 bases. CDR1 and CDR2 from the germline V gene are MNHEY and SVGAGI. The CDR3, as DNA: TGTGCCAGCGGGGGTTCGGAGGGGCCCAATCAGCCCCAGCATTTT. It specifies CASGGSEGPNQPQHF.

As concerns this clone: The germline gene is not matched at one end of the junction; a read error may be the cause. V gene TRBV4-2 combines with J gene TRBJ1-2; D not resolved. Germline CDR1 LGHNA, CDR2 YNFKEQ. CDR3 size: 14 residues. The CDR3 sequence: CASSKDVANYGYTF. The DNA for the CDR3 is TGTGCCAGCAGCAAAGACGTAGCTAACTATGGCTACACCTTC.

This rearrangement joins TRBV7-8 to TRBJ2-7, with 9 bases that match TRBD1. Per germline, CDR1 SGHVS and CDR2 FQNEAQ. The CDR3 is made up of 14 amino acids. V lost 4 bases to trimming and J lost 2 bases; unmatched junction nucleotides: 3. CDR3 sequence: CASSSGQGPYEQYF. CDR3 sequence (DNA): TGTGCCAGCAGCTCAGGACAGGGGCCCTACGAGCAGTACTTC.

This clone was counted once. This chain links TRBV7-2 with TRBJ2-3; D may correspond to TRBD1 or TRBD2 (7 bases each). Trimming pared 5 bases from V and 5 bases from J, leaving 14 bases between. Germline CDR1 SGHTA, CDR2 FQGNSA. The CDR3 sequence is 14 residues long. CDR3 residues: CASSPGGARDTQYF. The CDR3, as DNA: TGTGCCAGCAGCCCAGGGGGGGCCCGAGATACGCAGTATTTT.

This rearrangement joins TRBV12-5 to TRBJ2-3; perhaps TRBD2 as D (6 bases). V was pared by 5 bases and J by 14 bases, with 17 bases between. CDR1 and CDR2 from the germline V gene are LGHNT and FRNRAP. This CDR3 spans 12 amino acids. The CDR3 bases are TGTGCTAGTGGTGCGGACTACCTTCCCGCGTATTTT. Its protein product is CASGADYLPAYF. Variable domain in full (rest from reference TRBV12-5 and TRBJ2-3): DARVTQTPRHKVTEMGQEVTMRCQPILGHNTVFWYRQTMMQGLELLAYFRNRAPLDDSGMPKDRFSAEMPDATLATLKIQPSEPRDSAVYFCASGADYLPAYFGPGTRLTVL.

The rearrangement joins TRBV5-8 to TRBJ1-4, with TRBD1 matching 9 bases. This CDR3 is built from 17 residues. Losses at the gene ends were 4 bases for V and 4 bases for J; bases not matched to a gene: 11. Germline V gives CDR1 SGHTS, CDR2 YDEGEE. CDR3 residues: CASSTSGTGLYNEKLFF. In DNA form, the CDR3 reads TGTGCCAGCAGCACTTCCGGGACAGGGCTGTATAATGAAAAACTGTTTTTT.